The 14 T cell receptor beta chains below all came from one sample that was sequenced in a study of shared clonotypes between healthy human individuals. Data came from immunoSEQ multiplex PCR; TCRdb stores just in-frame clones and leaves some out. Here the sample spans approximately 940,000 clones, more than 75% being singletons. The sample comprised memory CD4+ T cells sorted from blood. Subset described: CD45RA-negative fraction. These receptor sequences come from a man younger than 30 in good health.

To note about this clone: A far larger clone differs by one base, so this is likely a read error. This rearrangement joins TRBV5-8 to TRBJ1-2; D ambiguous. The CDR3 runs to 10 residues. Germline CDR1 is SGHTS and CDR2 is YDEGEE. Trimming removed 3 bases at V and 6 bases at J, with 3 bases between. CDR3 nucleotide sequence: TGTGCCAGCAGCTATAATGGCTACACCTTC. Protein sequence: CASSYNGYTF.

With respect to this clone: Different DNA sequences within this sample yield the same CDR3. The chain couples TRBV10-3 to TRBJ2-7; D is possibly TRBD2 (6 bases). Germline CDR1 is ENHRY and CDR2 is SYGVKD. Between the trimmed V and J ends, which lost 0 bases and 4 bases, there was a span of 10 bases. The CDR3 extends over 14 amino acids. The CDR3 spells CAISESGGTYEQYF. As DNA, the CDR3 is TGTGCCATCAGTGAGTCGGGTGGGACTTACGAGCAGTACTTC.

V and J are TRBV29-1 and TRBJ2-1; 13 nucleotides agree with TRBD2. The CDR3 contains 17 residues. Losses at the gene ends were 7 bases for V and 7 bases for J; bases not matched to a gene: 16. Germline V gives CDR1 SQVTM, CDR2 ANQGSEA. The CDR3 DNA reads as TGCAGCGCCCAACGGACTAGCGGGGGTATTTCAACTAATGAGCAGTTCTTC. The encoded protein is CSAQRTSGGISTNEQFF.

The V and J genes are TRBV5-6 and TRBJ2-2; the match to TRBD2 covers 7 bases. The CDR3 totals 13 residues. Losses at the gene ends were 7 bases for V and 7 bases for J; bases not matched to a gene: 7. From germline, CDR1 is SGHDT and CDR2 YYEEEE. The CDR3 nucleotides are TGTGCCAGCTTCGGGCGGACTAGCGGGGAGCTGTTTTTT. This codes for CASFGRTSGELFF.

The chain uses TRBV28 and TRBJ2-3, with 8 bases that match TRBD2. CDR1 and CDR2 (germline): MDHEN, SYDVKM. With V trimmed by 8 bases and J by 5 bases, 9 bases remained unmatched. The CDR3 length is 14 residues. The CDR3 DNA reads TGTGCCAGCCGGGGGACTAGACGGGGAGATACGCAGTATTTT. Translation gives CASRGTRRGDTQYF. Full variable domain (outside the CDR3, taken from reference TRBV28 and TRBJ2-3): DVKVTQSSRYLVKRTGEKVFLECVQDMDHENMFWYRQDPGLGLRLIYFSYDVKMKEKGDIPEGYSVSREKKERFSLILESASTNQTSMYLCASRGTRRGDTQYFGPGTRLTVL.

The V gene is TRBV11-2, the J gene TRBJ1-2; TRBD1 is a possible D gene (6 bases). The V end was cut by 4 bases, the J end by 5 bases, with 11 bases between. The CDR3 covers 13 residues. The germline V gene encodes CDR1 SGHAT and CDR2 FQNNGV. The CDR3 nucleotides read TGTGCCAGCAGCTCGGACAGCCTGTATGGCTACACCTTC. Translated, it gives CASSSDSLYGYTF.

This clone was seen a handful of times. Here the CDR3 DNA reads TGTGCCAGCAGTTACTCCAGAAGGTATGGCTACACCTTC. It is translated as CASSYSRRYGYTF. This chain connects TRBV6-5 to TRBJ1-2; D gene unclear. CDR3 size: 13 residues. Germline V lookup: CDR1 MNHEY, CDR2 SVGAGI. V was cut by 0 bases and J by 5 bases, with 7 bases left in between.

This clone appeared a few times. V and J are TRBV10-3 and TRBJ2-1; 9 bases are a match to TRBD1. The CDR3 has 13 amino acids. Trimming cost V 11 bases and J 5 bases; bases outside gene matches: 7. Germline V lookup: CDR1 ENHRY, CDR2 SYGVKD. This CDR3 is CAAGTGMDNEQFF. The CDR3 DNA is TGTGCCGCCGGGACAGGGATGGACAATGAGCAGTTCTTC.

V is TRBV7-9 and J is TRBJ2-1, with 11 bases matching TRBD2. CDR3 length: 18 residues. V shed 5 bases and J 10 bases; nucleotides not matched to a gene: 19. CDR1 is SEHNR, CDR2 FQNEAQ, per germline (reference sequence). The CDR3 bases are TGTGCCAGCAGCATCGTTGGGGGTGGGACTAGCGGTCCGCGGGAGCAGTTCTTC. Its protein is CASSIVGGGTSGPREQFF. Variable domain in full (rest from reference TRBV7-9 and TRBJ2-1): DTGVSQNPRHKITKRGQNVTFRCDPISEHNRLYWYRQTLGQGPEFLTYFQNEAQLEKSRLLSDRFSAERPKGSFSTLEIQRTEQGDSAMYLCASSIVGGGTSGPREQFFGPGTRLTVL.

This clone has at least ten counts. The rearrangement links TRBV6-1 to TRBJ1-1; TRBD1 is a possible D gene (5 bases). The CDR3 consists of 15 residues. The germline gives CDR1 MNHNS, CDR2 SASEGT. V gave up 1 base and J gave up 3 bases, with 12 bases separating them. This CDR3 is CASSEVAGGHTEAFF. CDR3 coding DNA: TGTGCCAGCAGTGAAGTGGCGGGGGGACACACTGAAGCTTTCTTT.

To note about this clone: This specimen includes other DNA sequences encoding the same CDR3. The genes are TRBV5-1 and TRBJ2-3; D is possibly TRBD1 (6 bases). The CDR3 extends over 14 amino acids. V was shortened by 4 bases and J by 2 bases, with 11 bases between the two germline ends. CDR1 is SGHRS, CDR2 YFSETQ, per germline. The CDR3 region has the DNA TGCGCCAGCAGCCTCCGGACAGACACAGATACGCAGTATTTT. Its translation: CASSLRTDTDTQYF.

A word on this clone: The identical CDR3 is also encoded by other nucleotide sequences in the sample. The chain employs TRBV4-3 and TRBJ2-5; no clear D. Trimming shortened V by 0 bases and J by 9 bases, and 8 bases separated the two germline ends. The CDR3 is made up of 12 amino acids. Germline V gene data show CDR1 as LGHNA and CDR2 as YSLEER. DNA for the CDR3: TGCGCCAGCAGCCAAGATCGAGGCCCCCAGTACTTC. It yields the protein CASSQDRGPQYF.

The chain couples TRBV29-1 to TRBJ1-2, with 7 bases lining up with TRBD1. CDR3 length equals 11 residues. J lost 8 bases, V lost 7 bases, and 7 bases had no gene match. The germline V gene has CDR1 SQVTM and CDR2 ANQGSEA. CDR3 nucleotide sequence: TGCAGCGACAGGGGAGTTGAGGGCTACACCTTC. Its protein is CSDRGVEGYTF.

This clone appeared once. The J gene is TRBJ2-1, the V gene TRBV7-2, with unresolved D. V was shortened by 6 bases and J by 8 bases, with 17 bases between the two germline ends. This CDR3 is 14 amino acids long. In germline, CDR1 is SGHTA, CDR2 FQGNSA. The CDR3 DNA follows: TGTGCCAGCAGACAAGGTATAATTACGGATGAGCAGTTCTTC. Encoded protein: CASRQGIITDEQFF.